The 16 T cell receptor beta chains below come from one sample, sequenced in a study of regulatory T cells in long-lasting Graves disease (dated by TCRdb to the early 2020s). This sample's time point label indicates: newly diagnosed GD, antithyroid drugs for less than 3 months. For both TCR sequencing and RNA sequencing, RNA was extracted from PBMCs in TRIzol. Receptor amplification or capture employed multiplex PCR. The sequencer was an Illumina HiSeq 4000. TCR beta libraries were built with iRepertoire HTBI primers and Arm-PCR amplification of CDR3 regions. TCRdb passed the public sequencing reads through fastp at Q25 and MiXCR, retaining productive beta sequences. Every CDR3 protein is listed once, alongside the most common genes and DNA of its rows. The sample yields about 330,000 distinct CDR3 sequences; around 16% were counted once. Roughly a fifth of the sample is in the top ten clones. These same records also appear under a second study, on T cells in Graves' hyperthyroidism and ophthalmopathy.

This specimen was peripheral blood mononuclear cells (PBMCs), taken at new diagnosis, from a patient treated with antithyroid drugs. The source is a young woman with Graves disease. Donor details come from another sample of the same person, matched by shared clones.

This clonotype was observed a few times. The chain joins TRBV20-1 to TRBJ1-4; 9 positions agree with TRBD1. J was trimmed by 8 bases and V by 5 bases; bases with no gene match: 6. CDR3 length equals 13 residues. Germline-derived CDR1 and CDR2 are DFQATT and SNEGSKA (reference sequence). This CDR3 reads CSAPGTGNEKLFF. The CDR3 DNA reads as TGCAGTGCTCCCGGGACAGGGAACGAAAAACTGTTTTTT.

As for this clonotype: A much larger clonotype is one base distant, so this may be a read error. The chain links TRBV11-2 to TRBJ1-1, with 7 bases fitting TRBD1. This CDR3 has 15 amino acids. Germline V gives CDR1 SGHAT, CDR2 FQNNGV. After removal of 5 bases from V and 2 bases from J, the junction contained 8 bases not matched to a gene. The CDR3 DNA reads as TGTGCCAGCAGCCCCCGCTGGACAGGAAACACTGAAGCTTTCTTT. Amino acid sequence: CASSPRWTGNTEAFF.

This clonotype occurred many times. V usage is TRBV16 and J usage is TRBJ1-1, with D possibly TRBD1 on 6 matching bases. This CDR3 contains 16 residues. Germline CDR1 and CDR2: KGHSY and FQNENV. Trimming took off 5 bases at V and 1 base at J, with 17 bases between the two ends. CDR3 DNA: TGTGCCAGCAGCAGGGGGGGGACTCAACAGAACACTGAAGCTTTCTTT. Translated, it gives CASSRGGTQQNTEAFF.

The genes are TRBV28 and TRBJ2-2, with a tentative D call TRBD1 (5 bases). CDR3 length: 14 residues. Germline lookup yields CDR1 MDHEN and CDR2 SYDVKM. Trimming removed 5 bases at V and 8 bases at J, with 15 bases between. CDR3 sequence: CASSGAEAVGELFF. In DNA, the CDR3 is TGTGCCAGCAGTGGGGCAGAGGCGGTAGGGGAGCTGTTTTTT.

This clonotype has a count of ten or more. A junction end diverges from the germline sequence, so it may reflect a read error. The chain carries TRBV27 and TRBJ1-1; D is possibly TRBD1 (6 bases). Germline V gene data show CDR1 as MNHEY and CDR2 as SMNVEV (reference sequence). This CDR3 comprises 15 residues. DNA for the CDR3: TGTGCCAGCAGTCCCGCCCCCCAGGGGAACACTCAAGCTTTCTTT. It codes for CASSPAPQGNTQAFF.

In this sample, this clonotype turned up many times. The rearrangement links TRBV18 to TRBJ2-7; D gene ambiguous. The germline V and J ends were trimmed by 3 bases and 3 bases, with 9 bases remaining between them. Germline values: CDR1 KGHSH, CDR2 LQKENI. This CDR3 has 13 amino acids. Here the CDR3 reads CASSPGRLYEQYF. The CDR3 coding sequence is TGTGCCAGCTCACCCGGACGACTCTACGAGCAGTACTTC.

Regarding this clonotype: It may be a read error: a sequence one base away is much more abundant. The V and J genes are TRBV29-1 and TRBJ2-5; D remains ambiguous. Germline V gene lookup returns CDR1 SQVTM and CDR2 ANQGSEA. The CDR3 is 13 amino acids. This chain's CDR3 is CSVEDPSQETRYF. Here the CDR3 DNA reads TGCAGCGTTGAAGATCCAAGCCAAGAGACCCGGTACTTC.

The gene calls are TRBV2 and TRBJ2-7; D may be TRBD1 or TRBD2 (6 bases each). Between the trimmed V and J ends, which lost 8 bases and 1 base, there was a span of 18 bases. The CDR3 has 15 residues. Germline loops: CDR1 SNHLY, CDR2 FYNNEI. The CDR3 loop is CASPRGGGGSYEQYF. The CDR3 region has the DNA TGTGCCAGCCCGAGAGGAGGGGGAGGATCCTACGAGCAGTACTTC.

There are many counts of this clonotype. This chain connects TRBV11-2 to TRBJ2-5, with TRBD1 matching 9 bases. CDR1 and CDR2 (germline): SGHAT, FQNNGV. V gave up 5 bases and J gave up 1 base; unmatched junction bases: 2. The CDR3 sequence is 14 residues long. CDR3 coding DNA: TGTGCCAGCAGCACGGACAGGGGCCAAGAGACCCAGTACTTC. Translated, it gives CASSTDRGQETQYF.

The table lists this clonotype with many counts. The chain has TRBV18 and TRBJ1-1; D is unresolved. Germline V gene sequence: CDR1 KGHSH, CDR2 LQKENI. The germline V and J ends were trimmed by 3 bases and 2 bases, with 10 bases remaining between them. The CDR3 extends over 14 amino acids. CDR3 nucleotides: TGTGCCAGCTCACCTTCGGGTGCTAACACTGAAGCTTTCTTT. It is translated as CASSPSGANTEAFF.

The chain combines TRBV12-3 or TRBV12-4 with TRBJ2-1; 13 nucleotides line up with TRBD2. The length of the CDR3 is 17 residues. V was clipped by 8 bases and J by 2 bases; unmatched bases: 9. This CDR3 is CASRTSGRVGPYNEQFF. In nucleotides, the CDR3 is TGTGCCAGCCGGACTAGCGGGAGAGTCGGACCCTACAATGAGCAGTTCTTC.

This clonotype was seen at least ten times. CDR3 nucleotide sequence: TGTGCCAGCAGCCATACCGGGACTCCCTACAATGAGCAGTTCTTC. Its protein is CASSHTGTPYNEQFF. The chain employs TRBV13 and TRBJ2-1, with D perhaps TRBD2 (6 bases). The CDR3 spans 15 residues. Trimming pared 5 bases from V and 2 bases from J, leaving 13 bases between. CDR1 is PRHDT and CDR2 is FYEKMQ in the germline V gene (reference sequence).

This clonotype was counted many times. This rearrangement joins TRBV7-9 to TRBJ2-5; D gene ambiguous. V gave up 10 bases and J gave up 4 bases, with 10 bases separating them. CDR3 length: 11 amino acids. The germline gives CDR1 SEHNR, CDR2 FQNEAQ (reference sequence). The CDR3 is CAIDRGETQYF. Written as DNA, the CDR3 is TGTGCCATTGACCGAGGAGAGACCCAGTACTTC.

V and J are TRBV20-1 and TRBJ1-2; D is ambiguous. This CDR3 region has 10 residues. Germline V gene data show CDR1 as DFQATT and CDR2 as SNEGSKA (reference sequence). Trimming cost V 2 bases and J 2 bases, with 0 bases left between them. The CDR3 loop reads CSARNYGYTF. In nucleotides, the CDR3 is TGCAGTGCTAGAAACTATGGCTACACCTTC.

This clonotype was seen many times. The V call is TRBV18, the J call TRBJ1-4, with D unresolved. V was pared by 1 base and J by 0 bases, with 15 bases between. The CDR3 extends over 18 amino acids. The V gene's germline CDR1 is KGHSH and CDR2 LQKENI. Written as DNA, the CDR3 is TGTGCCAGCTCACCACGGGAAGGCAGTTCGGCAACTAATGAAAAACTGTTTTTT. Its protein product is CASSPREGSSATNEKLFF. The whole variable domain, filled in from reference TRBV18 and TRBJ1-4, reads NAGVMQNPRHLVRRRGQEARLRCSPMKGHSHVYWYRQLPEEGLKFMVYLQKENIIDESGMPKERFSAEFPKEGPSILRIQQVVRGDSAAYFCASSPREGSSATNEKLFFGSGTQLSVL.

This clonotype was seen at least ten times. The germline gene is not matched at one end of the junction; a read error may be the cause. This sequence joins TRBV2 and TRBJ1-4; D is undetermined. The CDR3 has 15 amino acids. Germline V gene data show CDR1 as SNHLY and CDR2 as FYNNEI. CDR3 nucleotide sequence: TGTGCCAGCAGTGAAGATCTTTATACCTCCTATCGGGGAGTTTTT. Residues: CASSEDLYTSYRGVF.